One sample yielded the 25 T cell receptor beta chains listed below, sequenced in a study of shared clonotypes between healthy human individuals. Sequencing used immunoSEQ multiplex PCR; TCRdb keeps in-frame clones, though not all of them. The sample holds millions of clones, just over 90% seen once. The source material was naive CD4+ T cells sorted from blood. Subset given: CD45RA+ positively selected. These receptors came from a man between 18 and 35 years old in good health.

V gene TRBV9 combines with J gene TRBJ2-7; 13 bases line up with TRBD2. The length of the CDR3 is 15 residues. The germline V gene has CDR1 SGDLS and CDR2 YYNGEE. V trimming: 4 bases; J trimming: 7 bases; junction bases outside the gene matches: 8. CDR3 nucleotide sequence: TGTGCCAGCAGCCCCCCGGGACTAGCGGGATATGAGCAGTACTTC. Its translation: CASSPPGLAGYEQYF.

V and J are TRBV5-1 and TRBJ2-5; D possibly uses TRBD1 or TRBD2 (5 bases each). Germline values: CDR1 SGHRS, CDR2 YFSETQ. The germline V and J ends were trimmed by 5 bases and 2 bases, with 13 bases remaining between them. The CDR3 runs to 14 residues. The CDR3 DNA reads TGCGCCAGCAGTGGGGACCTCTTTCAAGAGACCCAGTACTTC. As protein: CASSGDLFQETQYF.

This rearrangement joins TRBV11-2 to TRBJ2-7; D gene ambiguous. The CDR3 spans 13 residues. The V and J ends lost 4 bases and 8 bases respectively, with 15 bases between them. Germline V gene lookup returns CDR1 SGHAT and CDR2 FQNNGV. The CDR3 region has the DNA TGTGCCAGCAGCTCGACCAGGTCCTCCCAGCAGTACTTC. Its translation: CASSSTRSSQQYF. Combining the CDR3 with reference TRBV11-2 and TRBJ2-7 gives the whole variable domain EAGVAQSPRYKIIEKRQSVAFWCNPISGHATLYWYQQILGQGPKLLIQFQNNGVVDDSQLPKDRFSAERLKGVDSTLKIQPAKLEDSAVYLCASSSTRSSQQYFGPGTRLTVT.

The chain links TRBV5-4 to TRBJ2-7, with 7 nucleotides matching TRBD2. CDR1 and CDR2 from the germline V gene are SGHNT and YYREEE (reference sequence). The CDR3 sequence is 15 residues long. V lost 0 bases and J lost 3; bases outside the gene matches: 6. CDR3 in DNA: TGTGCCAGCAGCTTGGATCTAGCGGCAGTCTACGAGCAGTACTTC. It specifies CASSLDLAAVYEQYF.

The CDR3, as DNA: TGCGCCAGCAGTGCGGACCGACTAGCGGGTATCACAGATACGCAGTATTTT. This encodes CASSADRLAGITDTQYF. The V and J genes are TRBV10-1 and TRBJ2-3, with 10 bases lining up with TRBD2. Germline trimming cut 4 bases from V and 2 bases from J; bases unmatched to any gene: 9. The germline gives CDR1 WNHNN, CDR2 SYGVQD (reference sequence). The CDR3 totals 17 residues.

This sequence joins TRBV5-4 and TRBJ2-1; the D call may be TRBD1 or TRBD2 (5 bases each). The V and J ends lost 4 bases and 3 bases respectively, with 14 bases between them. This CDR3 has 15 residues. Germline-derived CDR1 and CDR2 are SGHNT and YYREEE (reference sequence). The chain's CDR3 is CASSPRDRLYNEQFF. CDR3 nucleotides: TGTGCCAGCAGCCCCCGGGACCGACTCTACAATGAGCAGTTCTTC.

The chain uses TRBV6-6 and TRBJ1-4; D call uncertain. The CDR3 has 14 amino acids. The V gene lost 5 bases and the J gene lost 0 bases, with 7 bases spanning the gap. Germline lookup yields CDR1 MNHNY and CDR2 SVGAGI (reference sequence). The CDR3 DNA reads TGTGCCAGCAGTCAAATTTCAACTAATGAAAAACTGTTTTTT. As protein: CASSQISTNEKLFF.

DNA for the CDR3: TGTGCCAGCAGCCCCCAACGTACAGGGGGATTTAACTATGGCTACACCTTC. Amino acids: CASSPQRTGGFNYGYTF. The chain combines TRBV13 with TRBJ1-2; 8 nucleotides agree with TRBD1. CDR3 size: 17 residues. After removal of 5 bases from V and 1 base from J, the junction contained 12 bases not matched to a gene. Looked up from germline, CDR1 is PRHDT and CDR2 is FYEKMQ (reference sequence).

J is TRBJ2-3 and V is TRBV18; D is undetermined. Germline CDR1 and CDR2: KGHSH and LQKENI. The CDR3 has 14 residues. Trimming removed 5 bases at V and 1 base at J, with 10 bases between. The CDR3 coding sequence is TGTGCCAGCTCAAATAGGATCGGCACAGATACGCAGTATTTT. This encodes CASSNRIGTDTQYF.

This chain links TRBV9 with TRBJ2-7; tentative D call: TRBD2 (6 bases). V was trimmed by 3 bases and J by 0 bases, leaving 13 bases between them. This CDR3 has 15 amino acids. Germline lookup yields CDR1 SGDLS and CDR2 YYNGEE. CDR3: CASSEAAGSSYEQYF. The CDR3 region has the DNA TGTGCCAGCAGCGAAGCGGCGGGAAGCTCCTACGAGCAGTACTTC.

The chain links TRBV5-4 to TRBJ1-1; weak D call: TRBD1 (5 bases). This CDR3 region has 13 residues. With 4 bases removed from V and 2 bases from J, the gap between germline ends came to 9 bases. The V gene's germline CDR1 is SGHNT and CDR2 YYREEE (reference sequence). CDR3 bases: TGTGCCAGCAGCCCGCGGACAAACACTGAAGCTTTCTTT. This encodes CASSPRTNTEAFF. Together with reference TRBV5-4 and TRBJ1-1, the CDR3 gives the full variable domain: ETGVTQSPTHLIKTRGQQVTLRCSSQSGHNTVSWYQQALGQGPQFIFQYYREEENGRGNFPPRFSGLQFPNYSSELNVNALELDDSALYLCASSPRTNTEAFFGQGTRLTVV.

The chain recombines TRBV28 with TRBJ1-2, with D possibly TRBD1 on 6 matching bases. The ends were cut back, 5 bases at V and 8 bases at J, with 21 bases in the middle. Germline loops: CDR1 MDHEN, CDR2 SYDVKM. The CDR3 sequence is 15 residues long. CDR3 protein: CASSRPIGGAVGYTF. The CDR3 DNA reads TGTGCCAGCAGTCGACCTATAGGGGGGGCGGTCGGCTACACCTTC.

In nucleotides, the CDR3 is TGTGCCAGCAGCAATCGGGGGCAGCGCGGGCTCTGGAACACTGAAGCTTTCTTT. Protein product: CASSNRGQRGLWNTEAFF. The chain links TRBV21-1 to TRBJ1-1. TRBV21-1 is flagged as a pseudogene. There are 18 residues in the CDR3.

A remark on this clone: Additional DNA sequences in this sample encode the identical CDR3. The rearrangement uses TRBV18 and TRBJ1-6; D is unresolved. Germline V lookup: CDR1 KGHSH, CDR2 LQKENI. Trimming shortened V by 2 bases and J by 1 base, and 0 bases separated the two germline ends. CDR3 size: 13 residues. This chain's CDR3 is CASSPSYNSPLHF. CDR3 DNA: TGTGCCAGCTCACCATCCTATAATTCACCCCTCCACTTT.

The gene calls are TRBV10-2 and TRBJ2-1, with 9 bases identical to TRBD2. CDR3 length equals 15 residues. V gave up 7 bases and J gave up 2 bases; unmatched junction bases: 6. The germline V gene encodes CDR1 WSHSY and CDR2 SAAADI. This CDR3 is CASKALAGTYNEQFF. CDR3 bases: TGCGCCAGCAAGGCGCTAGCGGGGACCTACAATGAGCAGTTCTTC.

The J gene is TRBJ1-6, the V gene TRBV27; D is ambiguous. Trimming took 5 bases from V and 10 from J, leaving 15 bases between them. This CDR3 is 14 amino acids long. The germline V gene encodes CDR1 MNHEY and CDR2 SMNVEV (reference sequence). CDR3 protein: CASSIGPNGSPLHF. The CDR3 nucleotides read TGTGCCAGCAGTATCGGGCCCAATGGGTCACCCCTCCACTTT.

The J gene is TRBJ1-5, the V gene TRBV4-1; D gene unclear. Germline CDR1 and CDR2: MGHRA and YSYEKL. V lost 1 base, J lost 2 bases, and 9 bases lay in between. The CDR3 has 15 residues. The CDR3 loop is CASSQGLSGNQPQHF. The CDR3 coding sequence is TGCGCCAGCAGCCAAGGATTGTCTGGCAATCAGCCCCAGCATTTT.

In its sample, this clone was seen once. The chain uses TRBV7-9 and TRBJ2-7; TRBD1 might be the D (5 bases). CDR1 is SEHNR, CDR2 FQNEAQ, per germline (reference sequence). The CDR3 is 16 amino acids. Trimming removed 1 base at V and 2 bases at J, with 15 bases between. CDR3 loop: CASSLVSGPHTYEQYF. CDR3 DNA sequence: TGTGCCAGCAGCTTAGTGTCAGGGCCCCACACCTACGAGCAGTACTTC. Full variable domain (outside the CDR3, taken from reference TRBV7-9 and TRBJ2-7): DTGVSQNPRHKITKRGQNVTFRCDPISEHNRLYWYRQTLGQGPEFLTYFQNEAQLEKSRLLSDRFSAERPKGSFSTLEIQRTEQGDSAMYLCASSLVSGPHTYEQYFGPGTRLTVT.

This rearrangement joins TRBV25-1 to TRBJ2-3; TRBD2 aligns across 7 bases. With V trimmed by 3 bases and J by 2 bases, 5 bases remained unmatched. The CDR3 is made up of 15 amino acids. Looked up from germline, CDR1 is MGHDK and CDR2 is SYGVNS. CDR3 nucleotides: TGTGCCAGCAGTGAGGCTAGCGGAGCCACAGATACGCAGTATTTT. This gives the protein CASSEASGATDTQYF.

This rearrangement joins TRBV5-1 to TRBJ2-1; 8 bases agree with TRBD2. Germline V gene data show CDR1 as SGHRS and CDR2 as YFSETQ. J gave up 6 bases and V 0 bases, and 11 bases lay outside the gene matches. This CDR3 has 17 residues. DNA of the CDR3: TGCGCCAGCAGCTTGGATGGAACTCCGGGAGGGCTCAATGAGCAGTTCTTC. Protein: CASSLDGTPGGLNEQFF.

The rearrangement links TRBV6-5 to TRBJ1-2; tentatively, D is TRBD1 (5 bases). V was cut by 0 bases and J by 4 bases, with 15 bases left in between. The CDR3 is 16 residues long. Germline CDR1 and CDR2: MNHEY and SVGAGI. DNA for the CDR3: TGTGCCAGCAGTTACTCGATGGGGGGTAGGGTCTATGGCTACACCTTC. This encodes CASSYSMGGRVYGYTF.

The chain combines TRBV5-4 with TRBJ2-7; D is uncertain. There are 14 residues in the CDR3. CDR1 is SGHNT and CDR2 is YYREEE in the germline V gene (reference sequence). Trimming removed 3 bases from V and 1 base from J, with 11 bases in between. CDR3 residues: CASSSASQSYEQYF. In DNA, the CDR3 is TGTGCCAGCAGCTCGGCCAGCCAGTCCTACGAGCAGTACTTC.

The V gene is TRBV9, the J gene TRBJ2-3, with D perhaps being TRBD1 or TRBD2 (6 bases each). From germline, CDR1 is SGDLS and CDR2 YYNGEE. Trimming removed 4 bases from V and 10 bases from J, with 16 bases in between. CDR3 length: 13 residues. The CDR3 nucleotides are TGTGCCAGCAGCTCCGAAGGGGGGAGGTCGCAGTATTTT. Translated: CASSSEGGRSQYF.

This sequence joins TRBV5-1 and TRBJ2-5, with TRBD1 as a possible D gene (6 bases). The germline V gene has CDR1 SGHRS and CDR2 YFSETQ. The V end was cut by 0 bases, the J end by 5 bases, with 11 bases between. The CDR3 is 14 residues long. CDR3 region: CASSLDRAIETQYF. CDR3 coding DNA: TGCGCCAGCAGCTTGGACAGGGCTATCGAGACCCAGTACTTC.

The rearrangement uses TRBV5-1 and TRBJ2-7; either TRBD1 or TRBD2 may fit D (5 bases each). Germline values: CDR1 SGHRS, CDR2 YFSETQ. This CDR3 is built from 16 residues. V lost 0 bases and J 5 bases, leaving 18 bases between the germline ends. CDR3 amino acids: CASSLGGVGSRDEQYF. The CDR3 DNA reads as TGCGCCAGCAGCTTGGGAGGGGTAGGTTCTCGTGACGAGCAGTACTTC. The full variable domain, in which reference TRBV5-1 and TRBJ2-7 provide the parts outside the CDR3, is KAGVTQTPRYLIKTRGQQVTLSCSPISGHRSVSWYQQTPGQGLQFLFEYFSETQRNKGNFPGRFSGRQFSNSRSEMNVSTLELGDSALYLCASSLGGVGSRDEQYFGPGTRLTVT.